This T cell receptor (beta chain) was documented in a study of blood T cell repertoires in COVID-19. The overall study: The study drew acute and convalescent COVID-19 samples from the United States, Italy and Spain. Sample material is recorded as cDNA or gDNA derived from T cells, B-cell-depleted T cells, or PBMCs.

Looked up from germline, CDR1 is SEHNR and CDR2 is FQNEAQ (reference sequence). The trim removed 1 base at V and 8 bases at J, leaving 3 bases unmatched. The CDR3 contains 14 residues. Original data processing: Reference gene primer amplification in the assay estimated nucleated cell counts. Sequencing used immunoSEQ multiplex PCR; TCRdb keeps in-frame clones, though not all of them. The V and J calls and clone size are taken from that table; D and trimming were inferred from the DNA. The sample lists roughly 160,000 clones, 60% to 85% seen once, with 7.5% to 8.5% in the top ten. Followed longitudinally, the Seattle patients had been enrolled during active infection.

V usage is TRBV7-9 and J usage is TRBJ2-1, with TRBD2 identical over 9 bases. The material sequenced was peripheral blood. The receptor was isolated from a woman aged 60 to 75 with COVID-19, enrolled during active disease. The CDR3 here is CASSLERGDHEQFF. In nucleotides, the CDR3 is TGTGCCAGCAGCTTAGAGCGGGGGGATCATGAGCAGTTCTTC.